This TCR beta chain comes out of a study of cytomegalovirus exposure and HLA in healthy donors. Whole-study context: The use of the same platform for the roughly 130 validation repertoires and the 666 first-cohort repertoires was reported by a later analysis. Notes on the study in general: Usually a TCR sequence was rare, but some public TCRs were found in many donors.

Profiling relied on immunoSEQ multiplex PCR, and the TCRdb table lists in-frame clones only, not all of them. Counted here are a few hundred thousand clones, approximately 90% occurring once; the ten biggest clones make up over 0.8%. Note on this clone: Its target is unknown.

This CDR3 has 13 residues. Per germline, CDR1 SQVTM and CDR2 ANQGSEA. V was shortened by 4 bases and J by 4 bases, with 14 bases between the two germline ends. The sequencing input was PBMCs. This TCR derives from a woman aged 18-30 years in good health and CMV-seronegative. J is TRBJ2-7 and V is TRBV29-1, with D maybe TRBD2 (5 bases). DNA of the CDR3: TGCAGCGTTGTTGAGGGTTACTCTTACGAGCAGTACTTC. Its protein product is CSVVEGYSYEQYF.